This T cell receptor beta chain was obtained from a study of neoadjuvant anti-PD-1 for oral cavity cancer. Study-wide background: Non-progressing patients received a fourth nivolumab dose near day 43, then surgery on days 50-56. Study outcomes and limitations: With a few patients per group, TCR findings need larger cohorts. Non-responders to neoadjuvant nivolumab had significantly more clonal PBMC T cells than responders.

Libraries were prepared by immunoSEQ multiplex PCR; TCRdb keeps only in-frame clonotypes and omits some of them. The sample records over 60,000 clones, roughly nine tenths being singletons. Germline CDR1 and CDR2: SGHRS and YFSETQ. This CDR3 region has 11 residues. As regards this clone: Its antigen remains unknown. The junction departs from the called germline gene at one end, perhaps through a read error.

As to time point: after neoadjuvant nivolumab, at surgical resection. The source was PBMCs, collected after nivolumab (anti-PD-1) treatment. V and J are TRBV5-1 and TRBJ2-5; TRBD1 might be the D (5 bases). The origin of this receptor is a person between 35 and 79 years old with oral cavity squamous cell carcinoma. This chain's CDR3 is CVSSKGETQYF. The CDR3 DNA sequence: TGCGTCAGCAGCAAGGGGGAGACCCAGTACTTC.